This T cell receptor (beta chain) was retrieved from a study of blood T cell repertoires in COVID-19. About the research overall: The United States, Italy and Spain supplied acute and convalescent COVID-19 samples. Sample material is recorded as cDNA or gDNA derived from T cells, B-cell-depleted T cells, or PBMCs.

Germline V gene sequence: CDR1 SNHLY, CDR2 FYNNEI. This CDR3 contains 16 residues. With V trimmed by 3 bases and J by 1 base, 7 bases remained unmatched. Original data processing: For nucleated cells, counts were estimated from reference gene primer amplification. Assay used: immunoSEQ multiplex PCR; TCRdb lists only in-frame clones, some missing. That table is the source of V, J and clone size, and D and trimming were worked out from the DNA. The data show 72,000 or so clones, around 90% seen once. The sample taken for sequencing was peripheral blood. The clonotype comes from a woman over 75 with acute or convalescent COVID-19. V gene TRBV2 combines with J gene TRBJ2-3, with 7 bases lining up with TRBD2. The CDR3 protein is CASSEGLGGGTDTQYF. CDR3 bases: TGTGCCAGCAGTGAGGGTTTGGGGGGGGGCACAGATACGCAGTATTTT.